Each of the 24 T cell receptor beta chains below was sequenced from the same sample in a study of CD8+ T cells in alopecia areata. RNA, once extracted, was reverse transcribed into cDNA for use as the sequencing template. Libraries were prepared by immunoSEQ multiplex PCR; TCRdb keeps only in-frame clonotypes and omits some of them. This table holds roughly 250,000 clones, 67% found once. This sample comprised CD4+ T cells sorted from blood, obtained at week 0. Receptors were obtained from a human donor with alopecia areata.

J is TRBJ2-2 and V is TRBV4-1; D is possibly TRBD2 (6 bases). The germline V gene has CDR1 MGHRA and CDR2 YSYEKL. CDR3 length: 16 amino acids. V shed 4 bases and J shed 6 bases, with 18 bases lying between them. This CDR3 reads CASSPRRLGEAGELFF. CDR3 coding DNA: TGCGCCAGCAGCCCGCGCCGACTAGGGGAGGCCGGGGAGCTGTTTTTT.

The DNA for the CDR3 is TGTGCCAGTAGCCCTATGGACAGATATGGCTACACCTTC. This translates into CASSPMDRYGYTF. The V gene is TRBV19, the J gene TRBJ1-2; TRBD1 might be the D (6 bases). This CDR3 is built from 13 residues. Germline assignment: CDR1 LNHDA and CDR2 SQIVND (reference sequence). Deletions cut 6 bases from V and 5 bases from J, with 13 bases between.

The sample holds a few counts of this clone. The rearrangement links TRBV29-1 to TRBJ1-2; TRBD1 matches at 9 bases. With V trimmed by 4 bases and J by 4 bases, 4 bases remained unmatched. The germline V gene encodes CDR1 SQVTM and CDR2 ANQGSEA. The CDR3 has 13 amino acids. This CDR3 is CSVGGTGFYGYTF. The CDR3 DNA follows: TGCAGCGTTGGGGGGACAGGGTTCTATGGCTACACCTTC. The full variable domain, in which reference TRBV29-1 and TRBJ1-2 provide the parts outside the CDR3, is SAVISQKPSRDICQRGTSLTIQCQVDSQVTMMFWYRQQPGQSLTLIATANQGSEATYESGFVIDKFPISRPNLTFSTLTVSNMSPEDSSIYLCSVGGTGFYGYTFGSGTRLTVV.

The rearrangement links TRBV30 to TRBJ1-2; D unclear. The V gene lost 0 bases and the J gene lost 4 bases, with 12 bases spanning the gap. Germline values: CDR1 GTSNPN, CDR2 SVGIG (reference sequence). This CDR3 is built from 14 residues. The CDR3 loop reads CAWSVSQAFYGYTF. The DNA of the CDR3 is TGTGCCTGGAGTGTATCTCAGGCCTTCTATGGCTACACCTTC.

This chain connects TRBV5-1 to TRBJ1-1; D gene uncertain. This CDR3 has 13 amino acids. Germline values: CDR1 SGHRS, CDR2 YFSETQ. Trimming stripped 1 base from V and 1 base from J, with 5 bases between. CDR3 nucleotide sequence: TGCGCCAGCAGCTTGTACAGGAACACTGAAGCTTTCTTT. Its translation: CASSLYRNTEAFF.

The J gene is TRBJ2-6, the V gene TRBV6-5; D unresolved. CDR3 length equals 13 residues. Germline lookup yields CDR1 MNHEY and CDR2 SVGAGI. Trimming left V 7 bases short and J 3 bases short, with 7 bases between. This chain's CDR3 is CASNRLGANVLTF. CDR3 coding DNA: TGTGCCAGCAATCGGCTTGGGGCCAACGTCCTGACTTTC.

The chain's CDR3 is CASSLDGTVYGYTF. For the CDR3, the DNA is TGTGCCAGCAGCTTAGATGGGACAGTCTATGGCTACACCTTC. This chain connects TRBV7-3 to TRBJ1-2; 7 bases match TRBD1. This CDR3 comprises 14 residues. CDR1 is SGHTA and CDR2 is FQGTGA in the germline V gene. V was clipped by 2 bases and J by 4 bases; unmatched bases: 4.

This clone has a handful of counts. The chain recombines TRBV19 with TRBJ2-5; no clear D gene. V was trimmed by 4 bases and J by 3 bases, leaving 9 bases between them. This CDR3 contains 13 residues. The germline CDR1 and CDR2 sequences are LNHDA and SQIVND (reference sequence). The CDR3 DNA reads TGTGCCAGTAGTAACTGGACGGAAGAGACCCAGTACTTC. This gives the protein CASSNWTEETQYF.

There are a few counts of this clone. The CDR3 spells CASSEYGAVLQETQYF. The CDR3 bases are TGTGCCAGCAGTGAATATGGAGCGGTCCTTCAAGAGACCCAGTACTTC. This chain links TRBV25-1 with TRBJ2-5; D might be TRBD2 (5 bases). Germline V gene lookup returns CDR1 MGHDK and CDR2 SYGVNS. V gave up 0 bases and J gave up 2 bases, with 13 bases separating them. This CDR3 comprises 16 residues.

In regard to this clone: At the DNA level, this CDR3 is encoded by other sequences in the same sample as well. This chain connects TRBV7-3 to TRBJ2-3; 8 bases fit TRBD2. Germline lookup yields CDR1 SGHTA and CDR2 FQGTGA. The CDR3 contains 14 residues. V lost 3 bases to trimming and J lost 1 base; unmatched junction nucleotides: 0. The CDR3: CASSLRGGTDTQYF. CDR3 DNA sequence: TGTGCCAGCAGCTTGCGGGGGGGCACAGATACGCAGTATTTT.

This sequence joins TRBV30 and TRBJ2-5, with D uncertain. The CDR3 has 11 residues. The germline V gene encodes CDR1 GTSNPN and CDR2 SVGIG (reference sequence). V lost 1 base to trimming and J lost 8 bases, with 8 bases between them. The CDR3 DNA sequence: TGTGCCTGGAGTGCGTCGGATACCCAGTACTTC. It encodes CAWSASDTQYF. The complete variable domain, with remaining parts taken from reference TRBV30 and TRBJ2-5, reads SQTIHQWPATLVQPVGSPLSLECTVEGTSNPNLYWYRQAAGRGLQLLFYSVGIGQISSEVPQNLSASRPQDRQFILSSKKLLLSDSGFYLCAWSASDTQYFGPGTRLLVL.

This chain uses TRBV5-6 with TRBJ1-2, with D unclear. Deletions cut 0 bases from V and 3 bases from J, with 12 bases between. Germline V gives CDR1 SGHDT, CDR2 YYEEEE. This CDR3 comprises 15 residues. The CDR3 nucleotides read TGTGCCAGCAGCTTGGTAACTACCGGAGACTATGGCTACACCTTC. This codes for CASSLVTTGDYGYTF.

V usage is TRBV7-9 and J usage is TRBJ2-2; tentatively, D is TRBD2 (6 bases). The V gene lost 3 bases and the J gene lost 6 bases, with 8 bases spanning the gap. CDR3 length equals 13 residues. CDR1 SEHNR and CDR2 FQNEAQ come from the germline V gene (reference sequence). DNA for the CDR3: TGTGCCAGCAGCTTGGAGCGGGCCGGGGAGCTGTTTTTT. It specifies CASSLERAGELFF.

The count of this clone is one. The chain has TRBV6-5 and TRBJ1-2; unclear D gene. CDR3 length: 16 residues. Deletions cut 0 bases from V and 1 base from J, with 12 bases between. The V gene's germline CDR1 is MNHEY and CDR2 SVGAGI. The CDR3: CASSYSQPPVNYGYTF. In nucleotides, the CDR3 is TGTGCCAGCAGTTACTCGCAACCCCCAGTTAACTATGGCTACACCTTC.

The CDR3: CASTWTGNSPLHF. The CDR3 coding sequence is TGTGCCAGTACCTGGACAGGGAATTCACCCCTCCACTTT. The V gene is TRBV19, the J gene TRBJ1-6; 8 positions agree with TRBD1. The CDR3 length is 13 residues. The ends lost 7 bases at V and 7 bases at J; junction bases unmatched: 3. Germline CDR1 reads LNHDA; CDR2 reads SQIVND (reference sequence).

The rearrangement joins TRBV29-1 to TRBJ1-1; D is perhaps TRBD1 (5 bases). The CDR3 covers 14 residues. V dropped 6 bases and J dropped 0 bases, with 14 bases sitting between them. Germline values: CDR1 SQVTM, CDR2 ANQGSEA. In DNA, the CDR3 is TGCAGCGTGAATACGGGGGGACTGAACACTGAAGCTTTCTTT. Its protein product is CSVNTGGLNTEAFF.

The chain combines TRBV30 with TRBJ1-4; D not resolved. The CDR3 extends over 16 amino acids. Germline V CDR1 and CDR2: GTSNPN, SVGIG (reference sequence). Trimming pared 1 base from V and 0 bases from J, leaving 12 bases between. The CDR3 nucleotides read TGTGCCTGGAGTGGGGCGTTTACCTCAACTAATGAAAAACTGTTTTTT. Translating gives CAWSGAFTSTNEKLFF.

J is TRBJ2-5 and V is TRBV30; D is undetermined. The ends were cut back, 0 bases at V and 2 bases at J, with 10 bases in the middle. Germline CDR1 is GTSNPN and CDR2 is SVGIG (reference sequence). CDR3 size: 14 residues. The CDR3 loop reads CAWSVLTPQETQYF. CDR3 sequence (DNA): TGTGCCTGGAGTGTACTAACCCCACAAGAGACCCAGTACTTC.

This clone has just one count. V and J are TRBV11-2 and TRBJ2-1; no firm D call. The germline V gene has CDR1 SGHAT and CDR2 FQNNGV. The CDR3 consists of 15 residues. Trimming took 1 base from V and 4 from J, leaving 11 bases between them. The CDR3 bases are TGTGCCAGCAGCTTAGTACCCCGGGTTTACAATGAGCAGTTCTTC. Protein product: CASSLVPRVYNEQFF.

The chain recombines TRBV2 with TRBJ2-3, with D possibly TRBD1 on 7 matching bases. Trimming took off 5 bases at V and 6 bases at J, with 15 bases between the two ends. Germline assignment: CDR1 SNHLY and CDR2 FYNNEI. CDR3 length: 14 residues. CDR3 sequence: CASSSRQGGDTQYF. The CDR3 DNA reads TGTGCCAGCAGTTCCAGACAGGGAGGCGATACGCAGTATTTT.

The V and J genes are TRBV7-2 and TRBJ2-7, with D perhaps matching TRBD1 (5 bases). This CDR3 has 13 residues. V dropped 4 bases and J dropped 7 bases, with 14 bases sitting between them. Germline values: CDR1 SGHTA, CDR2 FQGNSA. The CDR3 protein is CASSSRVSGEQYF. The CDR3, as DNA: TGTGCCAGCAGCTCCAGGGTATCGGGTGAGCAGTACTTC. The whole variable domain, remainder taken from reference TRBV7-2 and TRBJ2-7, is GAGVSQSPSNKVTEKGKDVELRCDPISGHTALYWYRQSLGQGLEFLIYFQGNSAPDKSGLPSDRFSAERTGGSVSTLTIQRTQQEDSAVYLCASSSRVSGEQYFGPGTRLTVT.

The chain carries TRBV30 and TRBJ2-2; TRBD1 matches 7 bases. The J segment lost 3 bases and the V segment lost 0 bases, leaving 4 bases of the junction unmatched. The V gene's germline CDR1 is GTSNPN and CDR2 SVGIG (reference sequence). The CDR3 runs 15 residues. The CDR3, as DNA: TGTGCCTGGAGTGTGGGGACAGCACACACCGGGGAGCTGTTTTTT. It is translated as CAWSVGTAHTGELFF.

The V call is TRBV15, the J call TRBJ2-7, with 8 bases that match TRBD1. The CDR3 sequence is 16 residues long. Germline loops: CDR1 LNHNV, CDR2 YYDKDF (reference sequence). V dropped 1 base and J dropped 0; count of bases not matched to a gene: 5. The CDR3 region is CATSRARTGSSYEQYF. DNA for the CDR3: TGTGCCACCAGCAGAGCCCGGACAGGGAGCTCCTACGAGCAGTACTTC.

The genes are TRBV30 and TRBJ1-5; D is possibly TRBD1 (5 bases). The CDR3 covers 16 residues. Trimming took 3 bases from V and 2 from J, leaving 17 bases between them. CDR1 is GTSNPN and CDR2 is SVGIG in the germline V gene (reference sequence). The CDR3 DNA reads TGTGCCTGGAGCCTAAAGGGGCAGGCAGGCAATCAGCCCCAGCATTTT. As protein: CAWSLKGQAGNQPQHF.